This T cell receptor beta chain is drawn from a study of blood T cell repertoires in COVID-19. In the study overall: The samples span acute and convalescent COVID-19 from the United States, Italy and Spain.

Germline V gives CDR1 MNHNS, CDR2 SASEGT. With V trimmed by 1 base and J by 6 bases, 2 bases remained unmatched. The length of the CDR3 is 15 residues. Produced via immunoSEQ multiplex PCR; TCRdb's table is partial and in-frame only. This table has roughly 200,000 clones, 85% appearing once. The rearrangement links TRBV6-1 to TRBJ2-2, with 10 bases identical to TRBD2. The sequenced sample consisted of PBMCs or T cells enriched from blood (not recorded which). This clonotype originated in a man between 35 and 55 years old who had recovered from COVID-19. DNA for the CDR3: TGTGCCAGCAGTGAAGAGAGCGGGAGGGCCGGGGAGCTGTTTTTT. Its protein product is CASSEESGRAGELFF.